This is a list of T cell receptor beta chains from one sample in a study of PD-L1 blockade in urothelial cancer. Measured with immunoSEQ multiplex PCR; TCRdb has only the in-frame clones, and not every one. The table lists approximately 100,000 clones, around 82% of them singletons, with 2.4% in the top ten. The sequencing here drew on PBMCs, taken around atezolizumab (anti-PD-L1) treatment. These receptor sequences come from a man aged 45-60 years with urothelial cancer. The CDR3 runs from the conserved cysteine through the conserved F or W. Fields, in order: J gene, D gene, V gene, clone size, CDR3 DNA, CDR3 protein. A D gene is named only where the DNA matches it firmly. Only part of the rows carry a size: once, few, many, or a class if the clone is expanded.

j_call: TRBJ2-2; d_call: TRBD2; v_call: TRBV5-1; clone_size: .; cdr3_nt: TGCGCCAGCAGTGCTACTTCTAGCGGCGGGAGCGGGGAGCTGTTTTTT; cdr3_aa: CASSATSSGGSGELFF
j_call: TRBJ2-3; d_call: .; v_call: TRBV11-2; clone_size: .; cdr3_nt: TGTGCCAGCAGCTTAAGCCCCGGGATTAGCACAGATACGCAGTATTTT; cdr3_aa: CASSLSPGISTDTQYF
j_call: TRBJ2-2; d_call: .; v_call: TRBV18; clone_size: .; cdr3_nt: TGTGCCAGCTCACCACCGGGCAGGGGCCCGTCGGGGGAGCTGTTTTTT; cdr3_aa: CASSPPGRGPSGELFF
j_call: TRBJ2-5; d_call: .; v_call: TRBV7-9; clone_size: .; cdr3_nt: TGTGCCAGCAGTCCAAAAAGGGGGACCCAGTACTTC; cdr3_aa: CASSPKRGTQYF
j_call: TRBJ1-1; d_call: TRBD1; v_call: TRBV28; clone_size: .; cdr3_nt: TGTGCCAGCAGGGCGGGACAGGGGATTACTGAAGCTTTCTTT; cdr3_aa: CASRAGQGITEAFF
j_call: TRBJ2-3; d_call: .; v_call: TRBV7-3; clone_size: .; cdr3_nt: TGTGCCAGCAGCTTACAGAGCACAGATACGCAGTATTTT; cdr3_aa: CASSLQSTDTQYF
j_call: TRBJ2-7; d_call: TRBD1; v_call: TRBV13; clone_size: few; cdr3_nt: TGTGCCAGCAGCCCGGGACAGGGAAACGAGCAGTACTTC; cdr3_aa: CASSPGQGNEQYF
j_call: TRBJ2-1; d_call: .; v_call: TRBV18; clone_size: .; cdr3_nt: TGTGCCAGCTCACCAGGCTCTAATGAGCAGTTCTTC; cdr3_aa: CASSPGSNEQFF
j_call: TRBJ2-2; d_call: .; v_call: TRBV7-9; clone_size: .; cdr3_nt: TGTGCCAGCAGCCTGGCGGGGACCGGGGAGCTGTTTTTT; cdr3_aa: CASSLAGTGELFF
j_call: TRBJ1-4; d_call: .; v_call: TRBV30; clone_size: few; cdr3_nt: TGTGCCTGGAGGAACGGAGTCAGCGAAAAACTGTTTTTT; cdr3_aa: CAWRNGVSEKLFF
j_call: TRBJ2-3; d_call: TRBD1; v_call: TRBV7-9; clone_size: .; cdr3_nt: TGTGCCAGCAGTACGACAGGGTTTTCGTTTGATACGCAGTATTTT; cdr3_aa: CASSTTGFSFDTQYF
j_call: TRBJ2-7; d_call: .; v_call: TRBV30; clone_size: .; cdr3_nt: TGTGCCTGGGGGCAGGGGACCTACGAGCAGTACTTC; cdr3_aa: CAWGQGTYEQYF
j_call: TRBJ2-1; d_call: .; v_call: TRBV7-6; clone_size: few; cdr3_nt: TGTGCCAGCAGCTTAGCGCACCCAGGGTATGATGGTGAGCAGTTCTTC; cdr3_aa: CASSLAHPGYDGEQFF
j_call: TRBJ1-2; d_call: .; v_call: TRBV11-2; clone_size: few; cdr3_nt: TGTGCCAGCAGCTTCCGGGCGGGGACTGGCTACACCTTC; cdr3_aa: CASSFRAGTGYTF
j_call: TRBJ2-2; d_call: TRBD2; v_call: TRBV27; clone_size: .; cdr3_nt: TGTGCCAGCAGTATCTCAGCGGGAGGGCCATGGGAGCTGTTTTTT; cdr3_aa: CASSISAGGPWELFF
j_call: TRBJ1-2; d_call: .; v_call: TRBV5-1; clone_size: .; cdr3_nt: TGCGCCAGCAGCGCTGACAGCTCTAACTATGGCTACACCTTC; cdr3_aa: CASSADSSNYGYTF
j_call: TRBJ1-3; d_call: TRBD1; v_call: TRBV4-1; clone_size: .; cdr3_nt: TGCGCCAGCAGCCCCTTACCGGGACAGGGGTTGGGGAGCTCTGGAAACACCATATATTTT; cdr3_aa: CASSPLPGQGLGSSGNTIYF
j_call: TRBJ2-3; d_call: TRBD2; v_call: TRBV5-4; clone_size: .; cdr3_nt: TGTGCCAGCAGCCCTAGCGGGGGAGCTAGCACAGATACGCAGTATTTT; cdr3_aa: CASSPSGGASTDTQYF
j_call: TRBJ1-3; d_call: .; v_call: TRBV5-1; clone_size: .; cdr3_nt: TGCGCCAGCAGCTTGCAGGTGAACTCTGGAAACACCATATATTTT; cdr3_aa: CASSLQVNSGNTIYF
j_call: TRBJ2-7; d_call: .; v_call: TRBV6-5; clone_size: .; cdr3_nt: TGTGCCAGCAGTCAGACAGGTTATTACGAGCAGTACTTC; cdr3_aa: CASSQTGYYEQYF
j_call: TRBJ1-1; d_call: TRBD1; v_call: TRBV28; clone_size: .; cdr3_nt: TGTGCCAGCAGTCCGACAGGGGGCATGAACACTGAAGCTTTCTTT; cdr3_aa: CASSPTGGMNTEAFF
j_call: TRBJ1-6; d_call: TRBD1; v_call: TRBV7-8; clone_size: .; cdr3_nt: TGTGCCAGCAGCTCTCGGACAGGGGGGAATTCACCCCTCCACTTT; cdr3_aa: CASSSRTGGNSPLHF
j_call: TRBJ2-7; d_call: TRBD2; v_call: TRBV7-8; clone_size: .; cdr3_nt: TGTGCCAGCAGCTTGGGGGGACTAGCGGGAGTCTACGAGCAGTACTTC; cdr3_aa: CASSLGGLAGVYEQYF
j_call: TRBJ1-2; d_call: .; v_call: TRBV7-9; clone_size: few; cdr3_nt: TGTGCCAGCAGCACCCAGACAGATAACTATGGCTACACCTTC; cdr3_aa: CASSTQTDNYGYTF
j_call: TRBJ2-1; d_call: TRBD2; v_call: TRBV7-2; clone_size: .; cdr3_nt: TGTGCCAGCAGCTTAAGGCTAGCGGGGGGCTCCTACAATGAGCAGTTCTTC; cdr3_aa: CASSLRLAGGSYNEQFF
j_call: TRBJ2-7; d_call: TRBD2; v_call: TRBV5-1; clone_size: .; cdr3_nt: TGCGCCAGCAGCTCGGAACCGGGACTAGCGGCTTACGAGCAGTACTTC; cdr3_aa: CASSSEPGLAAYEQYF
j_call: TRBJ2-7; d_call: .; v_call: TRBV5-1; clone_size: .; cdr3_nt: TGCGCCAGCAGCTTGCAAGGACAGAGCTCCTACGAGCAGTACTTC; cdr3_aa: CASSLQGQSSYEQYF
j_call: TRBJ2-7; d_call: .; v_call: TRBV7-8; clone_size: .; cdr3_nt: TGTGCCAGCAGCGTGGGACTTTACTACGAGCAGTACTTC; cdr3_aa: CASSVGLYYEQYF
j_call: TRBJ2-3; d_call: .; v_call: TRBV7-9; clone_size: once; cdr3_nt: TGTGCCAGTGCTCCACAGGATACGCAGTATTTT; cdr3_aa: CASAPQDTQYF
j_call: TRBJ2-5; d_call: .; v_call: TRBV5-6; clone_size: .; cdr3_nt: TGTGCCAGCAGCGTCGGTGGGGCTCGGGAGACCCAGTACTTC; cdr3_aa: CASSVGGARETQYF
j_call: TRBJ2-3; d_call: .; v_call: TRBV5-6; clone_size: .; cdr3_nt: TGTGCCAGCAGTTCTTCCCCGTCCGGGACGCAGTATTTT; cdr3_aa: CASSSSPSGTQYF
j_call: TRBJ1-2; d_call: .; v_call: TRBV6-5; clone_size: .; cdr3_nt: TGTGCCAGCAGGCCGCGTTCCAAGGGGGATGGCTACACCTTC; cdr3_aa: CASRPRSKGDGYTF
j_call: TRBJ1-2; d_call: .; v_call: TRBV29-1; clone_size: .; cdr3_nt: TGCAGCGTTGATAAGACAGGAAACTATGGCTACACCTTC; cdr3_aa: CSVDKTGNYGYTF
j_call: TRBJ2-5; d_call: TRBD2; v_call: TRBV7-6; clone_size: .; cdr3_nt: TGTGCCAGCAGCCCTACGGGGCTAGCGGGGTTCCAAGAGACCCAGTACTTC; cdr3_aa: CASSPTGLAGFQETQYF
j_call: TRBJ1-3; d_call: .; v_call: TRBV6-6; clone_size: .; cdr3_nt: TGTGCCAGCAGTTACTCGACCGGGACTGGAAACACCATATATTTT; cdr3_aa: CASSYSTGTGNTIYF
j_call: TRBJ1-6; d_call: .; v_call: TRBV5-4; clone_size: .; cdr3_nt: TGTGCCAGCCGACCATGGGGTAGCGGTCGTAATTCACCCCTCCACTTT; cdr3_aa: CASRPWGSGRNSPLHF
j_call: TRBJ1-6; d_call: .; v_call: TRBV5-6; clone_size: .; cdr3_nt: TGTGCCAGCAGCTTGGTGGGGGGGATGAGCTCCTATAATTCACCCCTCCACTTT; cdr3_aa: CASSLVGGMSSYNSPLHF
j_call: TRBJ2-4; d_call: TRBD2; v_call: TRBV28; clone_size: .; cdr3_nt: TGTGCCAGCAGTCCCGCGACTAGCGCCTCAAACATTCAGTACTTC; cdr3_aa: CASSPATSASNIQYF
j_call: TRBJ1-2; d_call: .; v_call: TRBV11-1; clone_size: once; cdr3_nt: TGTGCCAGCAGCTCAGGAGGGTATGGCTACACCTTC; cdr3_aa: CASSSGGYGYTF
j_call: TRBJ2-5; d_call: .; v_call: TRBV9; clone_size: .; cdr3_nt: TGTGCCAGCAGCGTAAGAGGCGAGACCCAGTACTTC; cdr3_aa: CASSVRGETQYF